The 15 T cell receptor beta chains presented below share a single source sample, sequenced in a study of blood T cell repertoires in COVID-19. Generated by immunoSEQ multiplex PCR, the TCRdb table keeps only in-frame clones and is missing some. The sample lists under 100,000 clones, about 85% seen once, with about 10% in the top ten. The sample consisted of peripheral blood. These receptors were collected from a woman between 70 and 85 years old with active or convalescent COVID-19.

The chain joins TRBV6-9 to TRBJ1-5; no clear D. V lost 11 bases to trimming and J lost 10 bases, with 12 bases between them. The CDR3 runs to 10 residues. Looked up from germline, CDR1 is MNHGY and CDR2 is SVAAGI. In DNA form, the CDR3 reads TGTGCCCGCCCGGGAACACCCCAGCATTTT. Amino acid sequence: CARPGTPQHF.

A note on this clone: Other nucleotide sequences in the sample specify the same CDR3. The CDR3 loop is CASSLAEGGVTEAFF. The CDR3 coding sequence is TGCGCCAGCAGCTTGGCGGAGGGAGGAGTCACTGAAGCTTTCTTT. V usage is TRBV5-1 and J usage is TRBJ1-1, with D unclear. The germline V gene encodes CDR1 SGHRS and CDR2 YFSETQ. The CDR3 length is 15 residues. V was cut by 0 bases and J by 4 bases, with 13 bases left in between.

The J gene is TRBJ2-7, the V gene TRBV5-1; 12 bases fit TRBD2. The CDR3 is 15 residues long. Germline-derived CDR1 and CDR2 are SGHRS and YFSETQ. V dropped 4 bases and J dropped 6; count of bases not matched to a gene: 8. CDR3 coding DNA: TGCGCCAGCAGCCACGGACTAGCGGGGCCAGGCGAGCAGTACTTC. Its protein is CASSHGLAGPGEQYF.

This chain joins TRBV18 and TRBJ1-5, with TRBD1 matching 8 bases. This CDR3 contains 15 residues. CDR1 KGHSH and CDR2 LQKENI come from the germline V gene. The ends lost 4 bases at V and 5 bases at J; junction bases unmatched: 7. Here the CDR3 reads CASSRTGSRDQPQHF. DNA for the CDR3: TGTGCCAGCTCACGGACAGGGTCTAGGGATCAGCCCCAGCATTTT.

The V call is TRBV24-1, the J call TRBJ1-2; D may be TRBD1 (5 bases). The germline V and J ends were trimmed by 4 bases and 4 bases, with 15 bases remaining between them. Germline CDR1 is KGHDR and CDR2 is SFDVKD. The CDR3 is 15 residues long. CDR3 region: CATSDPGAGRYGYTF. The CDR3, as DNA: TGTGCCACCAGTGACCCCGGCGCAGGGCGCTATGGCTACACCTTC.

CDR3 loop: CASSYSWTPQGETQYF. The CDR3 DNA reads TGTGCCAGCAGTTACTCTTGGACACCCCAAGGGGAGACCCAGTACTTC. The chain combines TRBV6-2 or TRBV6-3 with TRBJ2-5, with D perhaps TRBD1 (5 bases). CDR1 and CDR2 (germline): MNHEY, SVGEGT. V lost 0 bases to trimming and J lost 5 bases, with 16 bases between them. The CDR3 sequence is 16 residues long.

The J gene is TRBJ2-7, the V gene TRBV28, with 8 bases fitting TRBD1. The CDR3 loop spans 18 amino acids. The V gene end was trimmed by 2 bases and the J gene end by 1 base; junction bases not matched to a gene: 13. Germline V gene data show CDR1 as MDHEN and CDR2 as SYDVKM. The CDR3 loop is CASSLVRERTGISYEQYF. Here the CDR3 DNA reads TGTGCCAGCAGTTTAGTAAGGGAGAGGACAGGGATTTCCTACGAGCAGTACTTC.

J is TRBJ2-7 and V is TRBV6-2 or TRBV6-3, with TRBD2 matching over 8 bases. After removal of 2 bases from V and 0 bases from J, the junction contained 12 bases not matched to a gene. Germline V gene sequence: CDR1 MNHEY, CDR2 SVGEGT. The CDR3 extends over 18 amino acids. The CDR3 loop is CASSYVPAGVPSSYEQYF. CDR3 DNA sequence: TGTGCCAGCAGTTACGTCCCAGCGGGGGTCCCAAGCTCCTACGAGCAGTACTTC.

The chain recombines TRBV7-2 with TRBJ1-1, with D possibly being TRBD1 (6 bases). V was trimmed by 1 base and J by 3 bases, leaving 12 bases between them. The CDR3 is made up of 15 amino acids. CDR1 is SGHTA, CDR2 FQGNSA, per germline. CDR3 residues: CASSLVGSGDTEAFF. CDR3 in DNA: TGTGCCAGCAGCTTAGTTGGGTCAGGGGACACTGAAGCTTTCTTT.

This clone was observed a single time. This chain links TRBV6-6 with TRBJ2-3; TRBD2 matches 7 bases. V lost 8 bases, J lost 9 bases, and 5 bases stayed unmatched. The CDR3 has 11 residues. Germline V gene data show CDR1 as MNHNY and CDR2 as SVGAGI (reference sequence). CDR3 region: CASGLGTTQYF. The CDR3 DNA reads as TGTGCCAGCGGACTAGGGACCACGCAGTATTTT.

The V and J genes are TRBV6-5 and TRBJ1-1; TRBD1 agrees at 8 bases. V shed 2 bases, J shed 8 bases, and the junction held 1 base outside the gene matches. Germline V CDR1 and CDR2: MNHEY, SVGAGI. The CDR3 contains 12 residues. As DNA, the CDR3 is TGTGCCAGCAGTTACCGGGACAGGGAAGCTTTCTTT. It specifies CASSYRDREAFF.

The chain links TRBV15 to TRBJ2-1, with TRBD1 matching 8 bases. The germline V gene encodes CDR1 LNHNV and CDR2 YYDKDF (reference sequence). The CDR3 has 16 amino acids. V was pared by 4 bases and J by 9 bases, with 14 bases of the junction left unmatched. Written as DNA, the CDR3 is TGTGCCACCAGCAAGGGGGCAGGGGGCGCGGTGGGTGAGCAGTTCTTC. It specifies CATSKGAGGAVGEQFF.

The genes are TRBV2 and TRBJ1-3; D might be TRBD1 (6 bases). The V end lost 6 bases, the J end lost 2 bases, and 11 bases lay between the germline ends. The germline gives CDR1 SNHLY, CDR2 FYNNEI. This CDR3 contains 14 residues. The CDR3 sequence: CASRLQGAGNTIYF. CDR3 coding DNA: TGTGCCAGCAGATTACAGGGTGCTGGAAACACCATATATTTT.

The CDR3 nucleotides read TGTGCCATCACCCAGGACAGGGCGAAAACTGAAGCTTTCTTT. Amino acids: CAITQDRAKTEAFF. The gene calls are TRBV10-3 and TRBJ1-1; TRBD1 matches 8 bases. Germline V lookup: CDR1 ENHRY, CDR2 SYGVKD. Unmatched junction bases numbered 9, after V lost 7 bases and J lost 5 bases. The CDR3 covers 14 residues.

The genes are TRBV7-9 and TRBJ2-1; 8 bases line up with TRBD1. Germline V lookup: CDR1 SEHNR, CDR2 FQNEAQ (reference sequence). This CDR3 has 14 residues. V gave up 5 bases and J gave up 7 bases; unmatched junction bases: 7. CDR3 in DNA: TGTGCCAGCAGCCCGTGGACAGGGACGAATGAGCAGTTCTTC. As protein: CASSPWTGTNEQFF.